Presented here are 21 T cell receptor beta chains from one specimen sequenced in a study of glioma-infiltrating T cells. Using RNA template, CDR3s of TCR alpha and beta were amplified with iRepertoire arm-PCR. Each CDR3 protein is one row after TCRdb ran MiXCR on the multiplex PCR reads. In the table there are some 120,000 distinct CDR3 sequences, roughly 25% of which are singletons. The sample comprised glioma tissue, nonneoplastic brain tissue, or PBMCs (not recorded which). Receptor source: a human donor with low-grade glioma or glioblastoma, undergoing nonglioma brain surgery, or in good health (not recorded which).

The sample holds many counts of this clonotype. CDR3: CASSRTGTGNYEQYF. The DNA for the CDR3 is TGTGCCAGCAGTCGAACCGGGACAGGGAACTACGAGCAGTACTTC. The rearrangement links TRBV6-1 to TRBJ2-7, with 9 bases that match TRBD1. The CDR3 has 15 amino acids. The V segment lost 5 bases and the J segment 3 bases; nucleotides outside the gene matches: 8. Per germline, CDR1 MNHNS and CDR2 SASEGT.

The chain couples TRBV7-2 to TRBJ1-3, with 10 bases identical to TRBD1. The CDR3 runs 15 residues. Looked up from germline, CDR1 is SGHTA and CDR2 is FQGNSA. V was pared by 6 bases and J by 4 bases, with 6 bases of the junction left unmatched. The CDR3 is CASSPGTGVGNTIYF. In nucleotides, the CDR3 is TGTGCCAGCAGTCCCGGGACAGGGGTCGGAAACACCATATATTTT.

A few counts support this clonotype. The V call is TRBV11-2, the J call TRBJ2-3; the match to TRBD1 covers 9 bases. Per germline, CDR1 SGHAT and CDR2 FQNNGV. This CDR3 is built from 14 residues. V dropped 5 bases and J dropped 3; count of bases not matched to a gene: 3. CDR3 residues: CASSRDRVTDTQYF. The CDR3 DNA reads TGTGCCAGCAGCAGGGACAGGGTAACAGATACGCAGTATTTT.

This clonotype was observed at least ten times. The chain carries TRBV12-3 or TRBV12-4 and TRBJ2-7; weak D call: TRBD1 (6 bases). With 6 bases removed from V and 2 bases from J, the gap between germline ends came to 11 bases. The CDR3 runs to 13 residues. The CDR3 spells CASSPTGAYEQYF. Written as DNA, the CDR3 is TGTGCCAGCAGCCCGACAGGCGCCTACGAGCAGTACTTC.

This clonotype was recorded many times. The CDR3 here is CAISESSGNTIYF. Here the CDR3 DNA reads TGTGCCATCAGTGAGTCCTCTGGAAACACCATATATTTT. The chain links TRBV10-3 to TRBJ1-3; no clear D. The CDR3 consists of 13 residues. V lost 0 bases to trimming and J lost 0 bases, with 0 bases between them. Germline CDR1 reads ENHRY; CDR2 reads SYGVKD.

A word on this clonotype: A read error is possible here, since a much larger clone lies one base away. The chain combines TRBV7-9 with TRBJ1-2; D ambiguous. V lost 5 bases, J lost 4 bases, and 17 bases lay in between. The CDR3 spans 15 residues. Germline loops: CDR1 SEHNR, CDR2 FQNEAQ (reference sequence). DNA of the CDR3: TGTGCCAGCAGCCCATCAAGAGAGCCAAGCTATGGCTACACCTTC. It codes for CASSPSREPSYGYTF.

This clonotype appeared many times. The V and J genes are TRBV28 and TRBJ2-5; 8 bases are a match to TRBD1. Germline trimming cut 6 bases from V and 4 bases from J; bases unmatched to any gene: 4. The germline V gene encodes CDR1 MDHEN and CDR2 SYDVKM. The CDR3 consists of 13 residues. The CDR3 DNA is TGTGCCAGCAGGCTACAGGGGGGAGAGACCCAGTACTTC. This translates into CASRLQGGETQYF.

This clonotype showed up many times. The chain is built from TRBV29-1 and TRBJ2-7; 7 nucleotides line up with TRBD2. CDR3 size: 12 residues. Trimming took 7 bases from V and 2 from J; bases not matched to a gene: 5. The germline V gene has CDR1 SQVTM and CDR2 ANQGSEA. The CDR3 DNA follows: TGCAGCGGGGGACTACATACCTACGAGCAGTACTTC. This codes for CSGGLHTYEQYF.

This clonotype was observed a few times. The J gene is TRBJ2-7, the V gene TRBV29-1; possible D gene TRBD2, 6 bases. The CDR3 sequence is 15 residues long. Germline CDR1 SQVTM, CDR2 ANQGSEA. Deletions cut 3 bases from V and 4 bases from J, with 19 bases between. CDR3 DNA sequence: TGCAGCGTTGAGATCGAGACATCTGGGGGGTACGAGCAGTACTTC. It encodes CSVEIETSGGYEQYF.

This clonotype has more than one count but fewer than ten. The rearrangement joins TRBV29-1 to TRBJ2-2, with 14 bases matching TRBD2. Per germline, CDR1 SQVTM and CDR2 ANQGSEA. The CDR3 spans 16 residues. After removal of 3 bases from V and 4 bases from J, the junction contained 4 bases not matched to a gene. CDR3: CSVETSGRATTGELFF. CDR3 coding DNA: TGCAGCGTTGAGACTAGCGGGAGGGCCACCACCGGGGAGCTGTTTTTT.

The chain is built from TRBV7-2 and TRBJ2-7, with 9 bases lining up with TRBD1. Germline V gene lookup returns CDR1 SGHTA and CDR2 FQGNSA. V lost 1 base, J lost 4 bases, and 5 bases stayed unmatched. The CDR3 has 15 amino acids. The CDR3 DNA follows: TGTGCCAGCAGCTTAGGGGACAGGGTTGCATACGAGCAGTACTTC. Translating it yields CASSLGDRVAYEQYF.

This clonotype was counted many times. The genes are TRBV28 and TRBJ2-7, with D maybe TRBD2 (5 bases). Trimming removed 2 bases at V and 3 bases at J, with 14 bases between. The CDR3 has 15 amino acids. Germline-derived CDR1 and CDR2 are MDHEN and SYDVKM. In nucleotides, the CDR3 is TGTGCCAGCAGTTTAGAGAGGGATGAAAACTACGAGCAGTACTTC. Protein: CASSLERDENYEQYF.

This clonotype was seen repeatedly, ten times or more. The chain uses TRBV15 and TRBJ2-3; D is undetermined. The CDR3 consists of 14 residues. Germline V lookup: CDR1 LNHNV, CDR2 YYDKDF (reference sequence). The V gene lost 0 bases and the J gene lost 0 bases, with 4 bases spanning the gap. CDR3 sequence: CATSRDLSTDTQYF. CDR3 in DNA: TGTGCCACCAGCAGAGATCTCAGCACAGATACGCAGTATTTT.

This clonotype came up many times. The chain couples TRBV7-2 to TRBJ2-4; D might be TRBD2 (5 bases). The CDR3 is 15 amino acids. Trimming pared 5 bases from V and 7 bases from J, leaving 18 bases between. The germline CDR1 and CDR2 sequences are SGHTA and FQGNSA. CDR3 amino acids: CASSRRGSQTNIQYF. In DNA form, the CDR3 reads TGTGCCAGCAGCCGTCGGGGAAGTCAAACGAACATTCAGTACTTC.

This clonotype was counted only a few times. This chain joins TRBV14 and TRBJ2-5; 9 bases match TRBD1. Trimming removed 4 bases from V and 3 bases from J; junction bases left unmatched: 9. The germline V gene has CDR1 SGHDN and CDR2 FVKESK. The CDR3 extends over 16 amino acids. The CDR3 DNA sequence: TGTGCCAGCAGCCCGTTCCCGGGACAGGGCGAAGAGACCCAGTACTTC. It codes for CASSPFPGQGEETQYF. The whole variable domain, remainder taken from reference TRBV14 and TRBJ2-5, is EAGVTQFPSHSVIEKGQTVTLRCDPISGHDNLYWYRRVMGKEIKFLLHFVKESKQDESGMPNNRFLAERTGGTYSTLKVQPAELEDSGVYFCASSPFPGQGEETQYFGPGTRLLVL.

A word on this clonotype: This may arise from a read error, as a much more abundant clone is one base away. This chain uses TRBV7-2 with TRBJ1-3, with TRBD1 matching 9 bases. Germline CDR1 and CDR2: SGHTA and FQGNSA. The CDR3 runs to 15 residues. V was pared by 5 bases and J by 5 bases, with 7 bases of the junction left unmatched. The CDR3 bases are TGTGCCAGCAGCCCTACAGGGGGCAGGAGAAACACCATATATTTT. Translating it yields CASSPTGGRRNTIYF.

In its sample, this clonotype was seen many times. The chain uses TRBV27 and TRBJ2-5; D ambiguous. Trimming removed 1 base at V and 0 bases at J, with 9 bases between. Germline CDR1 MNHEY, CDR2 SMNVEV (reference sequence). The CDR3 is made up of 15 amino acids. The DNA of the CDR3 is TGTGCCAGCAGTTTATTGACCGATTACCAAGAGACCCAGTACTTC. This codes for CASSLLTDYQETQYF.

This clonotype was counted at least ten times. The chain recombines TRBV19 with TRBJ1-1; D remains ambiguous. From germline, CDR1 is LNHDA and CDR2 SQIVND (reference sequence). V was pared by 6 bases and J by 4 bases, with 9 bases between. The CDR3 is 12 amino acids. For the CDR3, the DNA is TGTGCCAGTAGCCGAGGAGGCACTGAAGCTTTCTTT. It is translated as CASSRGGTEAFF.

This clonotype was observed a handful of times. The V gene is TRBV5-6, the J gene TRBJ2-7; D possibly corresponds to TRBD1 (6 bases). Per the germline V gene, CDR1 is SGHDT and CDR2 is YYEEEE. The CDR3 covers 18 residues. Trimming removed 0 bases from V and 2 bases from J, with 21 bases in between. DNA of the CDR3: TGTGCCAGCAGCTTGGTGGGATTGGGCAGGGGAACCACCTACGAGCAGTACTTC. Its protein product is CASSLVGLGRGTTYEQYF.

This clonotype showed up many times. This chain links TRBV7-3 with TRBJ2-3; TRBD2 matches at 7 bases. Germline-derived CDR1 and CDR2 are SGHTA and FQGTGA. The CDR3 sequence is 14 residues long. With 1 base clipped from V and 5 bases from J, the junction kept 3 bases outside the gene matches. CDR3 in DNA: TGTGCCAGCAGCTTAAGCGGGAGAGTAGATACGCAGTATTTT. This codes for CASSLSGRVDTQYF.

This clonotype was observed many times. This chain connects TRBV10-3 to TRBJ1-2; D is perhaps TRBD1 (6 bases). Trimming removed 3 bases from V and 3 bases from J, with 14 bases in between. This CDR3 contains 15 residues. Germline V gene sequence: CDR1 ENHRY, CDR2 SYGVKD. The CDR3 bases are TGTGCCATCAGTGACCCCGACAGGTACCACTATGGCTACACCTTC. Translation: CAISDPDRYHYGYTF.